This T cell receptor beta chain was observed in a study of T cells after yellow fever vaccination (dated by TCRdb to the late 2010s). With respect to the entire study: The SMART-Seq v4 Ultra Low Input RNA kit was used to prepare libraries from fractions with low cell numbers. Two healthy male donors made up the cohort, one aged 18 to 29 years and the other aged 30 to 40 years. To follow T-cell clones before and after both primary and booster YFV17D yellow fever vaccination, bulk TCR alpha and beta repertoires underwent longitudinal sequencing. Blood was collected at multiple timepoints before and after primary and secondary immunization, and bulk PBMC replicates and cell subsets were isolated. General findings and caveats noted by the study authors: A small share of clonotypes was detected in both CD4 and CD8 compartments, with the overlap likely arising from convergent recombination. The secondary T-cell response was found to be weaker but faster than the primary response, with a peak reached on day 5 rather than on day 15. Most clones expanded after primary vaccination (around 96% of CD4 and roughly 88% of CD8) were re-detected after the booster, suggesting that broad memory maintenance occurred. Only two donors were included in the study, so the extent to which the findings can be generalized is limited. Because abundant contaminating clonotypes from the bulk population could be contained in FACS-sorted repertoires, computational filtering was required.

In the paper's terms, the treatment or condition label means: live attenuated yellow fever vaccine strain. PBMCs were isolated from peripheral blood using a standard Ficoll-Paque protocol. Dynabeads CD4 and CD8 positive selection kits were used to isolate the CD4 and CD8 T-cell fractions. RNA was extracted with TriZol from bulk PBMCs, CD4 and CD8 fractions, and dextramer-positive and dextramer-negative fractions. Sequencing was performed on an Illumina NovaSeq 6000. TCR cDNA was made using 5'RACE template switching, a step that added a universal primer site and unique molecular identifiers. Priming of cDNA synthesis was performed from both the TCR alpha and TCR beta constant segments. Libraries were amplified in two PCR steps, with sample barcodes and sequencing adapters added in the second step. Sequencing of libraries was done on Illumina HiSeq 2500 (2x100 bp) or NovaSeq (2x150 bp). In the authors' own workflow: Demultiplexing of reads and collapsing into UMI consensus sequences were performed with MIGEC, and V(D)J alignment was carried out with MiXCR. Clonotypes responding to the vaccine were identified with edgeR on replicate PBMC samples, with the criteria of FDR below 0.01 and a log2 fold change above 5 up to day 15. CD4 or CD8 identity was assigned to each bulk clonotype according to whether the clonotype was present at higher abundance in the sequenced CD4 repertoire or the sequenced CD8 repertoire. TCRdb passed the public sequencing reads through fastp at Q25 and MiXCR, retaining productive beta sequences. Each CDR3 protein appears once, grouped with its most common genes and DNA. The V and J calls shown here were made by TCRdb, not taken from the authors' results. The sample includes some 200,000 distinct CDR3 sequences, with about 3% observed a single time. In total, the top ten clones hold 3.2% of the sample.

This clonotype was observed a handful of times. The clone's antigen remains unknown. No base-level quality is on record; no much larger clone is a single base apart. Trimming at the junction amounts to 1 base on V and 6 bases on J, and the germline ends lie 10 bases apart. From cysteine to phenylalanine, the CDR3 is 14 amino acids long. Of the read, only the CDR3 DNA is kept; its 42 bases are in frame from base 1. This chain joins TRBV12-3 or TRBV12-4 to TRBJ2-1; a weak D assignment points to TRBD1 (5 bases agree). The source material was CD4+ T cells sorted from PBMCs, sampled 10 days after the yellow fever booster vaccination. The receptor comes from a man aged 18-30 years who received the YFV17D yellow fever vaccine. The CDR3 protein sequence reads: CASSLDRQLNEQFF. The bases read TGTGCCAGCAGTTTAGACAGGCAGCTCAATGAGCAGTTCTTC.